This T cell receptor beta chain was obtained from a study of blood T cell repertoires in COVID-19. Study background: T cells, B-cell-depleted T cells, or PBMCs provided the cDNA or gDNA that served as material.

This CDR3 is 12 amino acids long. Assay used: immunoSEQ multiplex PCR; TCRdb lists only in-frame clones, some missing. The data contain about 280,000 clones, around 85% of them singletons. V usage is TRBV21-1 and J usage is TRBJ1-5; TRBD1, the D gene given by the table, was not confirmed from the DNA. TRBV21-1 is a known pseudogene. Sequencing was carried out using peripheral blood. This TCR came from a woman in her 70s with acute or convalescent COVID-19. The CDR3 sequence is CASSDRVQPQHF. For the CDR3, the DNA is TGTGCCAGCAGCGACAGGGTCCAGCCCCAGCATTTT.